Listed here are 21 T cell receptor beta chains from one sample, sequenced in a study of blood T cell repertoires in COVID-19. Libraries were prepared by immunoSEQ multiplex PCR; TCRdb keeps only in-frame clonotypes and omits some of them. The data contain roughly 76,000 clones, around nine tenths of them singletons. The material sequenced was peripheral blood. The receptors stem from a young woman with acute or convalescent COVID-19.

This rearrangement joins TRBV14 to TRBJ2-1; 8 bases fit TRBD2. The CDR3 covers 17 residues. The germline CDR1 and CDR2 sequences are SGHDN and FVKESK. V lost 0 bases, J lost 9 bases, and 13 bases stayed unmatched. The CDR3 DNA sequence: TGTGCCAGCAGCCAAGATCCTCTGGGACTAGTATGGAGTGAGCAGTTCTTC. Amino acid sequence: CASSQDPLGLVWSEQFF.

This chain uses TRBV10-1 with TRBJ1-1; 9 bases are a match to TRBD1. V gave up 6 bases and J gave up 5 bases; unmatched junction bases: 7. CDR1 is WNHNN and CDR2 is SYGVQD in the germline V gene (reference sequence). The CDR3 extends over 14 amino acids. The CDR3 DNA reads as TGCGCCAGCAGCAGGGACAGGGAGAGGACTGAAGCTTTCTTT. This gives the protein CASSRDRERTEAFF.

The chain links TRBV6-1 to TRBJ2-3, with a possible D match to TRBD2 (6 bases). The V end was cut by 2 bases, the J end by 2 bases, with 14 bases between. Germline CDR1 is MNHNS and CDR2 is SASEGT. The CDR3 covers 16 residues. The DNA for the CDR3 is TGTGCCAGCAGTGAAAGTTTCGGCGGGATCACAGATACGCAGTATTTT. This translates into CASSESFGGITDTQYF.

The chain's CDR3 is CASSGGGTEAFF. The CDR3 DNA sequence: TGTGCCAGCAGTGGAGGAGGCACTGAAGCTTTCTTT. V usage is TRBV25-1 and J usage is TRBJ1-1; D gene uncertain. Trimming took off 4 bases at V and 4 bases at J, with 7 bases between the two ends. The CDR3 is 12 amino acids. Germline CDR1 MGHDK, CDR2 SYGVNS. The full variable domain, its missing parts supplied by reference TRBV25-1 and TRBJ1-1, is EADIYQTPRYLVIGTGKKITLECSQTMGHDKMYWYQQDPGMELHLIHYSYGVNSTEKGDLSSESTVSRIRTEHFPLTLESARPSHTSQYLCASSGGGTEAFFGQGTRLTVV.

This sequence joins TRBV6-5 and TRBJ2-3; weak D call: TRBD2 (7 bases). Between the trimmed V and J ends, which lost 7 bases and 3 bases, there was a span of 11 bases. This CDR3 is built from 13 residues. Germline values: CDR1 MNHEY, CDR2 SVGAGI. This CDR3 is CASTAGATDTQYF. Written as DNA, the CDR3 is TGTGCCAGCACCGCGGGGGCGACAGATACGCAGTATTTT.

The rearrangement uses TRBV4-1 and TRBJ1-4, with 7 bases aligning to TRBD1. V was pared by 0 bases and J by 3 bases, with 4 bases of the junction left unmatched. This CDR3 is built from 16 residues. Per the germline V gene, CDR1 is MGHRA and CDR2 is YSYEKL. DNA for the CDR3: TGCGCCAGCAGCCAAGATCCCGGGACAGCTAATGAAAAACTGTTTTTT. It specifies CASSQDPGTANEKLFF.

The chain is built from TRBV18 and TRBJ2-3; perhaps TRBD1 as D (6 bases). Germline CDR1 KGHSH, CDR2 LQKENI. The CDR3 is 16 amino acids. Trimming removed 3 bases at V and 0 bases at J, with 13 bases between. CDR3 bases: TGTGCCAGCTCACCCCTTTCGGGGACAAGCACAGATACGCAGTATTTT. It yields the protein CASSPLSGTSTDTQYF.

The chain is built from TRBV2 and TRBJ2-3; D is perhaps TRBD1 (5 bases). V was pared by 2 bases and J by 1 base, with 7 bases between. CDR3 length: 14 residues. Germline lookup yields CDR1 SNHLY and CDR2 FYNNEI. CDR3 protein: CASSELGGTDTQYF. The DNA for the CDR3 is TGTGCCAGCAGTGAACTAGGGGGCACAGATACGCAGTATTTT.

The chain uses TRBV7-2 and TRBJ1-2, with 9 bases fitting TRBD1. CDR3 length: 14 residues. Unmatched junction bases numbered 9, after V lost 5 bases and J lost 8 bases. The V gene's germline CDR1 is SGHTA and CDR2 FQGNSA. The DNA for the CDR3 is TGTGCCAGCAGCACGATGGGACAGGGTACCGGCTACACCTTC. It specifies CASSTMGQGTGYTF. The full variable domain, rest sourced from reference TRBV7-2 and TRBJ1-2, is GAGVSQSPSNKVTEKGKDVELRCDPISGHTALYWYRQSLGQGLEFLIYFQGNSAPDKSGLPSDRFSAERTGGSVSTLTIQRTQQEDSAVYLCASSTMGQGTGYTFGSGTRLTVV.

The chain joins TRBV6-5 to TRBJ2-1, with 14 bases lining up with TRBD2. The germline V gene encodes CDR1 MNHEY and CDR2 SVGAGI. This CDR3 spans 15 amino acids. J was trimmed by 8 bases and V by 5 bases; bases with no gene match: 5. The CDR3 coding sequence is TGTGCCAGCAGTCCGGGACTAGCGGGAGTTGATGAGCAGTTCTTC. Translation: CASSPGLAGVDEQFF.

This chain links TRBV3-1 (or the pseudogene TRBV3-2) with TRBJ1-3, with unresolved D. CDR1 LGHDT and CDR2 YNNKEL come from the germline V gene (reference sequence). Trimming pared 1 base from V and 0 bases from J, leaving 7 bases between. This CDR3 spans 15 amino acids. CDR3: CASSQGPVSGNTIYF. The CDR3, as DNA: TGTGCCAGCAGCCAAGGGCCCGTCTCTGGAAACACCATATATTTT.

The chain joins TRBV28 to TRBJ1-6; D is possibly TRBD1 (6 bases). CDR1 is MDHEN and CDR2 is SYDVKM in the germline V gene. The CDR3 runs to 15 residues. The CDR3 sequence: CAALADSSYNSPLHF. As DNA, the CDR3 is TGTGCGGCCCTCGCGGACAGCTCCTATAATTCACCCCTCCACTTT.

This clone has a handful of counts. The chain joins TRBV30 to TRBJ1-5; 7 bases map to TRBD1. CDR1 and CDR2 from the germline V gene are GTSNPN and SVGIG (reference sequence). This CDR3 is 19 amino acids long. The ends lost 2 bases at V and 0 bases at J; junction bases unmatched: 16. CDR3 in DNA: TGTGCCTGGAGTCCAGCGAGAGGGGGACAGACCTTTAGCAATCAGCCCCAGCATTTT. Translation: CAWSPARGGQTFSNQPQHF.

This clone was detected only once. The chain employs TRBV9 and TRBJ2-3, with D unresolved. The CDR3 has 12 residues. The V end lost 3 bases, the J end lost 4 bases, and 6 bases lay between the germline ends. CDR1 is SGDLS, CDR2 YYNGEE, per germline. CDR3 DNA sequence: TGTGCCAGCAGCGCCCGAGCAGATACGCAGTATTTT. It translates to CASSARADTQYF.

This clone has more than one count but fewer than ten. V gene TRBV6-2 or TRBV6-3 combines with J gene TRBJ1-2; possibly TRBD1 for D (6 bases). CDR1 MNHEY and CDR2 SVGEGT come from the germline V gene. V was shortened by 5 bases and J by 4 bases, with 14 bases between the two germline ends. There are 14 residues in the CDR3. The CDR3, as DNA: TGTGCCAGCAGTGGACAGAGCTACATCTATGGCTACACCTTC. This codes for CASSGQSYIYGYTF.

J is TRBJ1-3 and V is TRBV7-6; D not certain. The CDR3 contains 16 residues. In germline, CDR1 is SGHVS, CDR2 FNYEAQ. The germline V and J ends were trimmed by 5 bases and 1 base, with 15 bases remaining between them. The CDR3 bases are TGTGCCAGCAGCATCGGCGTCGCGGGGTCTGGAAACACCATATATTTT. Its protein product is CASSIGVAGSGNTIYF.

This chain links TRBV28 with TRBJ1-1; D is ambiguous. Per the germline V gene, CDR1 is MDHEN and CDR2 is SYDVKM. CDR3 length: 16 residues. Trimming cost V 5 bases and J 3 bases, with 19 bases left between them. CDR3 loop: CASSPRSFLLDTEAFF. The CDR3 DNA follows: TGTGCCAGCAGTCCCAGGTCCTTCCTCTTGGACACTGAAGCTTTCTTT.

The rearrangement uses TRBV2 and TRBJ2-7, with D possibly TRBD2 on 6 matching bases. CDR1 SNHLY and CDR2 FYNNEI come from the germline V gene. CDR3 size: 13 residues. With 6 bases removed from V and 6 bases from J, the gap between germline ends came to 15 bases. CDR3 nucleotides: TGTGCCAGCAGGGAGGGGCAGGGTTTCGAGCAGTACTTC. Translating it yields CASREGQGFEQYF.

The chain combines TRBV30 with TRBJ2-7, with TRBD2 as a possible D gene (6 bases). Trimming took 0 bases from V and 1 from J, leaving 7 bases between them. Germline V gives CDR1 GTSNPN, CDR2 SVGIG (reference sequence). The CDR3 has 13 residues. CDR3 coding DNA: TGTGCCTGGAGTGTCGGGGGATCCTACGAGCAGTACTTC. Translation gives CAWSVGGSYEQYF. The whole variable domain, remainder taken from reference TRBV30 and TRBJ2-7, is SQTIHQWPATLVQPVGSPLSLECTVEGTSNPNLYWYRQAAGRGLQLLFYSVGIGQISSEVPQNLSASRPQDRQFILSSKKLLLSDSGFYLCAWSVGGSYEQYFGPGTRLTVT.

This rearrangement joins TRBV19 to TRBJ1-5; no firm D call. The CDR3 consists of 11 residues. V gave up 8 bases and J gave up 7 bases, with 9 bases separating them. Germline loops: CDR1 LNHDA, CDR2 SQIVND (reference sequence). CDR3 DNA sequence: TGTGCCAGTGGGTCCGGGCAGCCCCAGCATTTT. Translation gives CASGSGQPQHF.

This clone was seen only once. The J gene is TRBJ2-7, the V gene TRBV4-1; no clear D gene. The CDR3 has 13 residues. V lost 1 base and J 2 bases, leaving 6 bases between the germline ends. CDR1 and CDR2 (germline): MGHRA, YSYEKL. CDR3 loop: CASSQGLPYEQYF. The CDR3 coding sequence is TGCGCCAGCAGCCAAGGACTCCCCTACGAGCAGTACTTC.